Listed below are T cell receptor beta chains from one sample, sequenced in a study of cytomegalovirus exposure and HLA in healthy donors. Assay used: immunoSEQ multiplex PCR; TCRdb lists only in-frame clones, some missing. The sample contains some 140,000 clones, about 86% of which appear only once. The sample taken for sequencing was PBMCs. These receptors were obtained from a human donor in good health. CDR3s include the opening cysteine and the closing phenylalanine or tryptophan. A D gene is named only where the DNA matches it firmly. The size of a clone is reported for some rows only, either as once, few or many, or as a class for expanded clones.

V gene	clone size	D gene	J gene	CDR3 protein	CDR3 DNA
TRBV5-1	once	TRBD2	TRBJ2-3	CASSRTSGSTDTQYF	TGCGCCAGCAGTCGGACTAGCGGGAGCACAGATACGCAGTATTTT
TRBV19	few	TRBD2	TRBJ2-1	CASRRLAGLNEQFF	TGTGCCAGCAGAAGGTTAGCGGGACTCAATGAGCAGTTCTTC
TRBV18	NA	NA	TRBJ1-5	CASSPGYEGVQPQHF	TGTGCCAGCTCACCAGGATATGAAGGGGTTCAGCCCCAGCATTTT
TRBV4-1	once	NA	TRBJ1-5	CASSQDLVRQPQHF	TGCGCCAGCAGCCAAGATCTAGTTCGGCAGCCCCAGCATTTT
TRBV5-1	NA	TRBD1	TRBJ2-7	CASRPQGAVNEQYF	TGCGCCAGCAGGCCTCAGGGGGCCGTGAACGAGCAGTACTTC
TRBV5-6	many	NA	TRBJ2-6	CASVRQTSSSGANVLTF	TGTGCCAGCGTCCGACAGACCTCCTCCTCTGGGGCCAACGTCCTGACTTTC
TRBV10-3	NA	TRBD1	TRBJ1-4	CAISLSRDRGPFNEKLFF	TGTGCCATCAGTCTGAGTCGGGACAGGGGACCCTTTAATGAAAAACTGTTTTTT
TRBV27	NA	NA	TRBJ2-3	CASSFLGALTDTQYF	TGTGCCAGCAGTTTCTTGGGGGCCCTCACAGATACGCAGTATTTT
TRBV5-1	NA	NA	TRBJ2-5	CASSYRTQYF	TGCGCCAGCAGCTATCGGACCCAGTACTTC
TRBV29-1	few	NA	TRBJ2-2	CSVRLTGELFF	TGCAGCGTTCGGTTAACCGGGGAGCTGTTTTTT
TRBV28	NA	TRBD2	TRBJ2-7	CASRPGLAGLYEQYF	TGTGCCAGCAGACCCGGACTAGCGGGACTCTACGAGCAGTACTTC
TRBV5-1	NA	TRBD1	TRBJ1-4	CASSLEGASNEKLFF	TGCGCCAGCAGCTTGGAGGGGGCGTCTAATGAAAAACTGTTTTTT